What follows are 32 T cell receptor beta chains derived from one specimen sequenced in a study of cytomegalovirus exposure and HLA in healthy donors. The table came from immunoSEQ multiplex PCR; TCRdb's copy has only in-frame clones and leaves some out. The sample contains under 300,000 clones, around 89% of which appear only once. The sample was PBMCs. These receptors came from a woman aged 18-30 years in good health and CMV-seronegative.

V gene TRBV10-1 combines with J gene TRBJ1-1; D might be TRBD1 (5 bases). V was shortened by 3 bases and J by 3 bases, with 11 bases between the two germline ends. Germline CDR1 is WNHNN and CDR2 is SYGVQD (reference sequence). The CDR3 runs to 14 residues. CDR3 nucleotides: TGCGCCAGCAGTGACGGACAAGGCTACACTGAAGCTTTCTTT. This gives the protein CASSDGQGYTEAFF.

The chain joins TRBV28 to TRBJ1-2, with a tentative D call TRBD1 (6 bases). With 3 bases removed from V and 7 bases from J, the gap between germline ends came to 18 bases. Germline loops: CDR1 MDHEN, CDR2 SYDVKM. The CDR3 runs to 15 residues. CDR3 DNA: TGTGCCAGCAGTTTGACAGGACTGGAGATTTTTGGCTACACCTTC. Protein sequence: CASSLTGLEIFGYTF.

The genes are TRBV5-6 and TRBJ2-3; the D gene is possibly TRBD2 (6 bases). The germline V and J ends were trimmed by 2 bases and 4 bases, with 17 bases remaining between them. This CDR3 contains 16 residues. CDR1 is SGHDT and CDR2 is YYEEEE in the germline V gene. The CDR3 is CASSFPRDSRSDTQYF. The CDR3 nucleotides are TGTGCCAGCAGCTTCCCGCGGGACTCGCGCTCAGATACGCAGTATTTT. Using reference TRBV5-6 and TRBJ2-3 for the parts outside the CDR3, the full variable domain is DAGVTQSPTHLIKTRGQQVTLRCSPKSGHDTVSWYQQALGQGPQFIFQYYEEEERQRGNFPDRFSGHQFPNYSSELNVNALLLGDSALYLCASSFPRDSRSDTQYFGPGTRLTVL.

This clone occurred a few times. The V call is TRBV6-5, the J call TRBJ2-7; TRBD1 might be the D (5 bases). The length of the CDR3 is 10 residues. The germline CDR1 and CDR2 sequences are MNHEY and SVGAGI. Trimming shortened V by 7 bases and J by 4 bases, and 5 bases separated the two germline ends. The CDR3, as DNA: TGTGCCAGCAAGGGGTACGAGCAGTACGTC. Residues: CASKGYEQYV.

The chain combines TRBV10-3 with TRBJ1-2, with 8 bases lining up with TRBD1. Germline CDR1 reads ENHRY; CDR2 reads SYGVKD. The V segment lost 11 bases and the J segment 6 bases; nucleotides outside the gene matches: 11. The CDR3 extends over 13 amino acids. This CDR3 is CAASADRGDGYTF. CDR3 nucleotide sequence: TGTGCCGCCTCCGCCGACAGGGGAGATGGCTACACCTTC.

Written as DNA, the CDR3 is TGCGCCAGCAGCCAGGAAGTGGCGGGCCCGAACACTGAAGCTTTCTTT. Amino acid sequence: CASSQEVAGPNTEAFF. This rearrangement joins TRBV4-3 to TRBJ1-1; D is unresolved. The length of the CDR3 is 16 residues. From germline, CDR1 is LGHNA and CDR2 YSLEER. Trimming left V 3 bases short and J 1 base short, with 15 bases between.

This chain uses TRBV28 with TRBJ1-5, with D perhaps matching TRBD1 (5 bases). Germline V gene sequence: CDR1 MDHEN, CDR2 SYDVKM. Deletions cut 7 bases from V and 4 bases from J, with 11 bases between. This CDR3 spans 13 amino acids. CDR3 coding DNA: TGTGCCAGCAAGGGGTTGCTGAATCAGCCCCAGCATTTT. Translating it yields CASKGLLNQPQHF.

The chain is built from TRBV27 and TRBJ2-3; TRBD2 might be the D (6 bases). Looked up from germline, CDR1 is MNHEY and CDR2 is SMNVEV (reference sequence). The V end was cut by 2 bases, the J end by 6 bases, with 12 bases between. The CDR3 has 14 residues. The CDR3 DNA sequence: TGTGCCAGCAGTTTAAGGAGGGGAGCTGATACGCAGTATTTT. It specifies CASSLRRGADTQYF.

The genes are TRBV15 and TRBJ2-2, with 7 positions matching TRBD1. From germline, CDR1 is LNHNV and CDR2 YYDKDF (reference sequence). V shed 6 bases and J 3 bases; nucleotides not matched to a gene: 1. This CDR3 is built from 13 residues. The CDR3, as DNA: TGTGCCACCAGTACAGGGGACACCGGGGAGCTGTTTTTT. Its translation is CATSTGDTGELFF.

This chain uses TRBV6-5 with TRBJ1-4, with a weak D call TRBD1 (5 bases). There are 16 residues in the CDR3. Trimming removed 2 bases from V and 6 bases from J, with 16 bases in between. From germline, CDR1 is MNHEY and CDR2 SVGAGI. The CDR3 nucleotides read TGTGCCAGCAGTTACGGAAGCCAGGGCGGAGATGAAAAACTGTTTTTT. Translation gives CASSYGSQGGDEKLFF.

The chain is built from TRBV11-2 and TRBJ1-1; tentatively, D is TRBD1 (5 bases). This CDR3 has 13 amino acids. Trimming removed 5 bases at V and 3 bases at J, with 10 bases between. Germline-derived CDR1 and CDR2 are SGHAT and FQNNGV. CDR3 sequence (DNA): TGTGCCAGCAGCCGACCGGGGGACACTGAAGCTTTCTTT. Its protein product is CASSRPGDTEAFF.

This chain joins TRBV28 and TRBJ1-6; the D is unclear. The germline gives CDR1 MDHEN, CDR2 SYDVKM. The V end lost 4 bases, the J end lost 10 bases, and 20 bases lay between the germline ends. CDR3 length equals 16 residues. CDR3 loop: CASSSDWEREGSPLHF. CDR3 coding DNA: TGTGCCAGCAGTTCGGACTGGGAGAGGGAGGGATCACCCCTCCACTTT.

This chain links TRBV7-3 with TRBJ2-7, with D perhaps matching TRBD1 (5 bases). Germline V gene lookup returns CDR1 SGHTA and CDR2 FQGTGA. CDR3 length: 12 residues. V lost 0 bases to trimming and J lost 5 bases, with 5 bases between them. The CDR3 reads CASSLTGDEQYF. The DNA for the CDR3 is TGTGCCAGCAGCTTAACAGGGGACGAGCAGTACTTC.

V and J are TRBV7-8 and TRBJ2-1, with 11 bases that match TRBD2. V dropped 5 bases and J dropped 9; count of bases not matched to a gene: 15. CDR1 is SGHVS, CDR2 FQNEAQ, per germline. This CDR3 is built from 17 residues. The DNA for the CDR3 is TGTGCCAGCAGCAAAAGACTAGCGGGGAACCAGGAGGGTGAGCAGTTCTTC. It translates to CASSKRLAGNQEGEQFF.

In its sample, this clone was seen a few times. The chain couples TRBV7-9 to TRBJ1-6; D not certain. The germline gives CDR1 SEHNR, CDR2 FQNEAQ (reference sequence). The CDR3 consists of 12 residues. V lost 4 bases and J lost 8, with 6 bases in between. This CDR3 reads CASSSGDSPLHF. CDR3 nucleotide sequence: TGTGCCAGCAGCTCCGGGGATTCACCCCTCCACTTT.

The chain uses TRBV27 and TRBJ2-1; TRBD1 matches 10 bases. The germline gives CDR1 MNHEY, CDR2 SMNVEV (reference sequence). With V trimmed by 5 bases and J by 3 bases, 4 bases remained unmatched. The CDR3 extends over 15 amino acids. The CDR3 loop is CASSAGQGVYNEQFF. The DNA of the CDR3 is TGTGCCAGCAGTGCAGGACAGGGGGTCTACAATGAGCAGTTCTTC.

This clone was recorded once. V is TRBV6-5 and J is TRBJ2-1, with D perhaps TRBD1 (7 bases). CDR1 is MNHEY, CDR2 SVGAGI, per germline. The CDR3 covers 15 residues. Deletions cut 6 bases from V and 2 bases from J, with 14 bases between. CDR3 coding DNA: TGTGCCAGCAGGGAGGGGACAGTCCCCTACAATGAGCAGTTCTTC. Its protein product is CASREGTVPYNEQFF.

The V gene is TRBV5-1, the J gene TRBJ1-4; 9 nucleotides line up with TRBD1. CDR3 size: 19 residues. V was pared by 0 bases and J by 8 bases, with 17 bases of the junction left unmatched. Germline V CDR1 and CDR2: SGHRS, YFSETQ. CDR3 protein: CASSLEYRSGTGFGEKLFF. CDR3 in DNA: TGCGCCAGCAGCTTGGAATATCGGTCCGGGACAGGGTTTGGGGAAAAACTGTTTTTT.

The chain is built from TRBV28 and TRBJ1-5; D not resolved. CDR1 is MDHEN and CDR2 is SYDVKM in the germline V gene. V was pared by 7 bases and J by 6 bases, with 7 bases between. The CDR3 spans 11 residues. The CDR3 DNA follows: TGTGCCAGCACCGGGAGTCAGCCCCAGCATTTT. This gives the protein CASTGSQPQHF.

To note about this clone: The identical CDR3 is also encoded by other nucleotide sequences in the sample. This chain links TRBV9 with TRBJ2-5; 15 nucleotides match TRBD2. CDR1 is SGDLS and CDR2 is YYNGEE in the germline V gene. The trim removed 3 bases at V and 5 bases at J, leaving 2 bases unmatched. The CDR3 has 15 residues. CDR3 residues: CASSAGTSGGETQYF. As DNA, the CDR3 is TGTGCCAGCAGCGCCGGGACTAGCGGGGGGGAGACCCAGTACTTC.

The chain combines TRBV7-2 with TRBJ1-1; TRBD1 aligns across 8 bases. CDR3 length: 17 amino acids. From germline, CDR1 is SGHTA and CDR2 FQGNSA. V was pared by 5 bases and J by 4 bases, with 15 bases of the junction left unmatched. In DNA, the CDR3 is TGTGCCAGCAGCCCATGGGGCACAGGGGGATTGTCCACTGAAGCTTTCTTT. This sequence encodes CASSPWGTGGLSTEAFF.

As regards this clone: At one end, the junction sequence differs from germline, possibly due to a read error. This rearrangement joins TRBV6-6 to TRBJ2-2; TRBD1 aligns across 9 bases. The length of the CDR3 is 16 residues. CDR1 is MNHNY and CDR2 is SVGAGI in the germline V gene (reference sequence). CDR3 sequence reads: CASSYLALQGARELFF. The CDR3 DNA follows: TGTGCCAGCAGCTACTTGGCCTTACAGGGGGCCCGGGAGCTGTTTTTT.

V and J are TRBV4-1 and TRBJ2-7; the D gene is possibly TRBD2 (6 bases). This CDR3 comprises 13 residues. Trimming took 1 base from V and 5 from J, leaving 9 bases between them. Germline V CDR1 and CDR2: MGHRA, YSYEKL. This CDR3 reads CASSQVTGDEQYF. The CDR3 DNA reads TGCGCCAGCAGCCAAGTGACGGGAGACGAGCAGTACTTC.

V gene TRBV7-2 combines with J gene TRBJ1-2; D might be TRBD1 (5 bases). The CDR3 loop spans 14 amino acids. The germline V and J ends were trimmed by 1 base and 2 bases, with 8 bases remaining between them. CDR1 SGHTA and CDR2 FQGNSA come from the germline V gene. CDR3 loop: CASSLGRENYGYTF. CDR3 DNA sequence: TGTGCCAGCAGCTTAGGCAGGGAAAACTATGGCTACACCTTC.

As for this clone: One junction end does not reproduce the germline sequence, and a read error may be involved. This chain connects TRBV18 to TRBJ2-5; 8 bases agree with TRBD2. The CDR3 is made up of 16 amino acids. Germline V gene sequence: CDR1 KGHSH, CDR2 LQKENI. The CDR3 DNA follows: TGTGCCAGCTCACCACCCGGTCTAGCGGGTGAAGAAACCCAGTACTTC. As protein: CASSPPGLAGEETQYF.

For this clone: Distinct nucleotide sequences in the sample also encode this CDR3. This rearrangement joins TRBV5-1 to TRBJ1-1; D gene ambiguous. Germline CDR1 is SGHRS and CDR2 is YFSETQ. This CDR3 region has 13 residues. Trimming removed 4 bases at V and 0 bases at J, with 7 bases between. CDR3 amino acids: CASSPQMNTEAFF. CDR3 nucleotide sequence: TGCGCCAGCAGCCCACAAATGAACACTGAAGCTTTCTTT. The variable domain in full, completed from reference TRBV5-1 and TRBJ1-1, reads KAGVTQTPRYLIKTRGQQVTLSCSPISGHRSVSWYQQTPGQGLQFLFEYFSETQRNKGNFPGRFSGRQFSNSRSEMNVSTLELGDSALYLCASSPQMNTEAFFGQGTRLTVV.

The gene calls are TRBV2 and TRBJ1-1; D remains ambiguous. CDR1 is SNHLY, CDR2 FYNNEI, per germline. With 4 bases removed from V and 2 bases from J, the gap between germline ends came to 14 bases. The CDR3 runs 15 residues. CDR3 coding DNA: TGTGCCAGCAGTGTCCCGCCAGGAAAAAACACTGAAGCTTTCTTT. Its protein product is CASSVPPGKNTEAFF.

This clone was counted between two and nine times. The chain links TRBV30 to TRBJ1-5; TRBD1 matches 8 bases. The CDR3 is made up of 13 amino acids. Germline lookup yields CDR1 GTSNPN and CDR2 SVGIG (reference sequence). The J segment lost 4 bases and the V segment lost 3 bases, leaving 2 bases of the junction unmatched. CDR3 nucleotides: TGTGCCTGGAGCAGGACAGGGAATCAGCCCCAGCATTTT. As protein: CAWSRTGNQPQHF. Together with reference TRBV30 and TRBJ1-5, the CDR3 gives the full variable domain: SQTIHQWPATLVQPVGSPLSLECTVEGTSNPNLYWYRQAAGRGLQLLFYSVGIGQISSEVPQNLSASRPQDRQFILSSKKLLLSDSGFYLCAWSRTGNQPQHFGDGTRLSIL.

V and J are TRBV11-2 and TRBJ1-6; 7 nucleotides match TRBD1. J lost 9 bases, V lost 4 bases, and 6 bases had no gene match. Germline V CDR1 and CDR2: SGHAT, FQNNGV. The CDR3 has 14 residues. CDR3 residues: CASSSRQGPSPLHF. CDR3 in DNA: TGTGCCAGCAGCTCGAGACAGGGACCTTCACCCCTCCACTTT.

This chain uses TRBV27 with TRBJ1-1; 7 positions match TRBD1. This CDR3 region has 16 residues. V lost 4 bases and J lost 2; bases outside the gene matches: 10. Germline lookup yields CDR1 MNHEY and CDR2 SMNVEV (reference sequence). The CDR3 DNA reads as TGTGCCAGCAGTTCCCAGCGACAGGGCAAAAACACTGAAGCTTTCTTT. Residues: CASSSQRQGKNTEAFF.

The chain links TRBV10-3 to TRBJ1-5; D possibly corresponds to TRBD1 (5 bases). CDR1 and CDR2 from the germline V gene are ENHRY and SYGVKD. V dropped 8 bases and J dropped 4 bases, with 12 bases sitting between them. The CDR3 totals 13 residues. CDR3 bases: TGTGCCATCTGGACACCGTGGAATCAGCCCCAGCATTTT. Its protein product is CAIWTPWNQPQHF.

The rearrangement joins TRBV5-6 to TRBJ2-1; 7 nucleotides align to TRBD1. The CDR3 runs to 17 residues. Germline V gene sequence: CDR1 SGHDT, CDR2 YYEEEE. Trimming cost V 4 bases and J 3 bases; bases outside gene matches: 13. The CDR3 here is CASSVTLQGRYYNEQFF. The DNA of the CDR3 is TGTGCCAGCAGCGTCACTTTACAGGGGAGATACTACAATGAGCAGTTCTTC. The entire variable domain, with the rest obtained from reference TRBV5-6 and TRBJ2-1, is as follows: DAGVTQSPTHLIKTRGQQVTLRCSPKSGHDTVSWYQQALGQGPQFIFQYYEEEERQRGNFPDRFSGHQFPNYSSELNVNALLLGDSALYLCASSVTLQGRYYNEQFFGPGTRLTVL.